This passage covers 26 T cell receptor beta chains from one sample sequenced in a study of T cell responses to AZD1222 COVID-19 vaccine. TCRdb's copy holds only in-frame clones and misses some; the assay was immunoSEQ multiplex PCR. This table has 140,000 to 150,000 clones, 90% to 95% appearing once. The sequencing here drew on peripheral blood, taken after recovery from COVID-19. These TCRs come from an adult who had recovered from COVID-19.

CDR3 sequence (DNA): TGTGCCACCGCTGGGGGCTTCTCCTACAATGAGCAGTTCTTC. Translation gives CATAGGFSYNEQFF. This chain uses TRBV7-8 with TRBJ2-1; a possible D gene is TRBD1 (6 bases). Trimming left V 10 bases short and J 0 bases short, with 13 bases between. Germline values: CDR1 SGHVS, CDR2 FQNEAQ. The CDR3 sequence is 14 residues long.

The chain carries TRBV7-9 and TRBJ2-7; 11 bases are shared with TRBD2. The trim removed 5 bases at V and 2 bases at J, leaving 8 bases unmatched. Germline V gene data show CDR1 as SEHNR and CDR2 as FQNEAQ (reference sequence). There are 16 residues in the CDR3. CDR3 DNA: TGTGCCAGCAGCCCACCACTAGCGGGAGAGGCCTACGAGCAGTACTTC. Translating gives CASSPPLAGEAYEQYF.

This clone has only one observation. This sequence joins TRBV18 and TRBJ1-5, with TRBD1 as a possible D gene (5 bases). Germline V gene data show CDR1 as KGHSH and CDR2 as LQKENI. CDR3 length equals 15 residues. V was shortened by 1 base and J by 4 bases, with 11 bases between the two germline ends. The chain's CDR3 is CASSPRGGENQPQHF. CDR3 nucleotides: TGTGCCAGCTCACCACGGGGGGGTGAGAATCAGCCCCAGCATTTT.

The chain joins TRBV5-6 to TRBJ1-3; 9 bases are shared with TRBD1. Germline V lookup: CDR1 SGHDT, CDR2 YYEEEE. CDR3 length equals 16 residues. V shed 1 base and J 4 bases; nucleotides not matched to a gene: 6. CDR3 coding DNA: TGTGCCAGCAGCTTGACTGGACAGGGGACAGGAAACACCATATATTTT. This translates into CASSLTGQGTGNTIYF. The full variable domain, with the rest looked up from reference TRBV5-6 and TRBJ1-3, is DAGVTQSPTHLIKTRGQQVTLRCSPKSGHDTVSWYQQALGQGPQFIFQYYEEEERQRGNFPDRFSGHQFPNYSSELNVNALLLGDSALYLCASSLTGQGTGNTIYFGEGSWLTVV.

The chain has TRBV6-1 and TRBJ2-5; 11 positions agree with TRBD2. The V gene end was trimmed by 1 base and the J gene end by 5 bases; junction bases not matched to a gene: 6. Germline CDR1 is MNHNS and CDR2 is SASEGT. This CDR3 comprises 16 residues. Here the CDR3 reads CASSEGTSGRTETQYF. The CDR3 DNA reads TGTGCCAGCAGTGAAGGAACTAGCGGGAGAACGGAGACCCAGTACTTC.

The CDR3 region has the DNA TGTGCCAGCAGTCTTCGCTTCGGACTAGCGGTTAACACCGGGGAGCTGTTTTTT. Protein product: CASSLRFGLAVNTGELFF. The chain employs TRBV3-1 (or the pseudogene TRBV3-2) and TRBJ2-2, with TRBD2 matching over 10 bases. The CDR3 extends over 18 amino acids. Germline V CDR1 and CDR2: LGHDT, YNNKEL (reference sequence). The ends lost 6 bases at V and 2 bases at J; junction bases unmatched: 12.

This chain links TRBV10-1 with TRBJ1-1, with D tentatively TRBD1 (5 bases). Between the trimmed V and J ends, which lost 6 bases and 4 bases, there was a span of 12 bases. Germline V gives CDR1 WNHNN, CDR2 SYGVQD (reference sequence). The CDR3 length is 13 residues. In nucleotides, the CDR3 is TGCGCCAGCAGCGCCGGGGGTGCCACTGAAGCTTTCTTT. This codes for CASSAGGATEAFF.

This chain uses TRBV15 with TRBJ2-2; the D is unclear. The germline CDR1 and CDR2 sequences are LNHNV and YYDKDF (reference sequence). This CDR3 is built from 16 residues. V was cut by 1 base and J by 0 bases, with 9 bases left in between. The CDR3 DNA reads TGTGCCACCAGCAGAGGACACAGATCGAACACCGGGGAGCTGTTTTTT. Protein sequence: CATSRGHRSNTGELFF.

The chain couples TRBV2 to TRBJ2-3; tentatively, D is TRBD2 (6 bases). The CDR3 contains 15 residues. V lost 6 bases and J lost 0, with 13 bases in between. Germline V gene lookup returns CDR1 SNHLY and CDR2 FYNNEI. CDR3 in DNA: TGTGCCAGCAGCTCTCCGGGACTCAGCACAGATACGCAGTATTTT. Protein: CASSSPGLSTDTQYF.

This chain joins TRBV11-3 and TRBJ2-5; no definite D call. V lost 5 bases and J 7 bases, leaving 8 bases between the germline ends. Germline V gene lookup returns CDR1 SGHNT and CDR2 YENEEA. The CDR3 is 11 amino acids. The DNA of the CDR3 is TGTGCCAGCAGCCTCATCGTGACCCAGTACTTC. Translating gives CASSLIVTQYF.

This clone has a single count. The chain links TRBV11-3 to TRBJ2-1; 11 bases agree with TRBD2. The CDR3 sequence is 19 residues long. Germline lookup yields CDR1 SGHNT and CDR2 YENEEA. With V trimmed by 5 bases and J by 0 bases, 12 bases remained unmatched. The CDR3 DNA follows: TGTGCCAGCAGCCAGACCCCCCTCACTAGCGGGAGCTCCTACAATGAGCAGTTCTTC. It encodes CASSQTPLTSGSSYNEQFF.

The genes are TRBV6-5 and TRBJ1-1; maybe TRBD1 (6 bases). The CDR3 sequence is 15 residues long. The ends were cut back, 6 bases at V and 5 bases at J, with 19 bases in the middle. The germline V gene has CDR1 MNHEY and CDR2 SVGAGI. The chain's CDR3 is CASSPPPTGQTEAFF. The CDR3 DNA follows: TGTGCCAGCAGCCCCCCACCGACAGGCCAAACTGAAGCTTTCTTT.

V usage is TRBV15 and J usage is TRBJ2-3; 8 bases fit TRBD1. Germline lookup yields CDR1 LNHNV and CDR2 YYDKDF (reference sequence). The CDR3 runs 17 residues. V dropped 3 bases and J dropped 2; count of bases not matched to a gene: 10. The CDR3 coding sequence is TGTGCCACCAGCAGTGACAGGGGAGTGTCTTTCACAGATACGCAGTATTTT. Translation gives CATSSDRGVSFTDTQYF.

The CDR3 reads CASSYWTSSSYEQYF. For the CDR3, the DNA is TGTGCCAGCAGCTACTGGACCTCGAGCTCCTACGAGCAGTACTTC. The gene calls are TRBV7-9 and TRBJ2-7; no definite D call. The CDR3 extends over 15 amino acids. Germline CDR1 reads SEHNR; CDR2 reads FQNEAQ (reference sequence). With 4 bases removed from V and 0 bases from J, the gap between germline ends came to 13 bases.

The rearrangement uses TRBV30 and TRBJ2-7, with 8 nucleotides matching TRBD2. V lost 2 bases to trimming and J lost 6 bases; unmatched junction nucleotides: 9. CDR3 length: 14 amino acids. CDR1 is GTSNPN, CDR2 SVGIG, per germline (reference sequence). This chain's CDR3 is CAWSIAGGGVEQYF. The DNA for the CDR3 is TGTGCCTGGAGTATTGCGGGAGGAGGAGTCGAGCAGTACTTC.

The gene calls are TRBV3-1 (or the pseudogene TRBV3-2) and TRBJ1-2; 7 nucleotides align to TRBD1. With V trimmed by 1 base and J by 8 bases, 4 bases remained unmatched. Germline-derived CDR1 and CDR2 are LGHDT and YNNKEL (reference sequence). The CDR3 covers 13 residues. In nucleotides, the CDR3 is TGTGCCAGCAGCCAAGGCAGACAGGGCGGCTACACCTTC. It translates to CASSQGRQGGYTF.

The chain combines TRBV28 with TRBJ2-1; D is perhaps TRBD1 or TRBD2 (6 bases each). Germline V gene data show CDR1 as MDHEN and CDR2 as SYDVKM. The CDR3 spans 15 residues. Trimming removed 9 bases from V and 0 bases from J, with 15 bases in between. CDR3 bases: TGTGCCAGTTCCCCCGGGGGCGACTCCTACAATGAGCAGTTCTTC. Protein: CASSPGGDSYNEQFF.

This chain joins TRBV5-1 and TRBJ2-2; 10 nucleotides match TRBD2. Germline values: CDR1 SGHRS, CDR2 YFSETQ. The junction had 5 bases not matched to a gene; V was cut back by 1 base and J by 2 bases. This CDR3 comprises 17 residues. CDR3 coding DNA: TGCGCCAGCAGCTTGAGGCTAGCGGGAGCAAACACCGGGGAGCTGTTTTTT. Amino acid sequence: CASSLRLAGANTGELFF.

This chain connects TRBV9 to TRBJ1-1; D remains unclear. V was clipped by 3 bases and J by 7 bases, with 13 bases between them. The CDR3 is made up of 13 amino acids. Germline CDR1 SGDLS, CDR2 YYNGEE. CDR3 amino acids: CASSARNGGEAFF. CDR3 nucleotides: TGTGCCAGCAGCGCCCGGAACGGAGGTGAAGCTTTCTTT.

The chain couples TRBV9 to TRBJ1-1, with a possible D match to TRBD1 (6 bases). Germline CDR1 SGDLS, CDR2 YYNGEE. V dropped 4 bases and J dropped 1 base, with 14 bases sitting between them. The CDR3 loop spans 15 amino acids. The CDR3 sequence is CASSPRTASNTEAFF. The CDR3 DNA is TGTGCCAGCAGCCCTCGGACAGCCTCGAACACTGAAGCTTTCTTT.

The rearrangement uses TRBV6-5 and TRBJ1-5; TRBD1 agrees at 9 bases. The ends lost 7 bases at V and 2 bases at J; junction bases unmatched: 6. CDR1 and CDR2 from the germline V gene are MNHEY and SVGAGI. The CDR3 has 15 residues. The CDR3 DNA follows: TGTGCCAGCAATCCGGGACAGGGACGCAATCAGCCCCAGCATTTT. Translating gives CASNPGQGRNQPQHF.

The chain links TRBV19 to TRBJ2-6; tentative D call: TRBD1 (5 bases). The V gene's germline CDR1 is LNHDA and CDR2 SQIVND (reference sequence). V lost 6 bases and J lost 0, with 12 bases in between. The CDR3 loop spans 16 amino acids. CDR3: CASSATGRSGANVLTF. The CDR3 DNA follows: TGTGCCAGTAGCGCAACAGGACGCTCTGGGGCCAACGTCCTGACTTTC.

The rearrangement uses TRBV29-1 and TRBJ1-2; no clear D. The CDR3 has 12 residues. Germline V gives CDR1 SQVTM, CDR2 ANQGSEA. The V end was cut by 2 bases, the J end by 7 bases, with 11 bases between. For the CDR3, the DNA is TGCAGCGTTGAAAGGGAAAGGGCTGGCTACACCTTC. Translation: CSVERERAGYTF.

In the case of this clone: One end of the junction fails to match germline, which may point to a read error. The rearrangement uses TRBV7-9 and TRBJ1-1; a weak D match, TRBD1 (6 bases). The V gene's germline CDR1 is SEHNR and CDR2 FQNEAQ (reference sequence). The CDR3 has 18 residues. CDR3 sequence (DNA): TGTGCCAGCACCTTAATCCGGGACATCGTTTTGCTCAACACTGAAGCTTTCTTT. The encoded protein is CASTLIRDIVLLNTEAFF.

This rearrangement joins TRBV7-2 to TRBJ2-5, with TRBD2 matching 12 bases. From germline, CDR1 is SGHTA and CDR2 FQGNSA. This CDR3 is 15 amino acids long. V was clipped by 6 bases and J by 5 bases; unmatched bases: 7. The CDR3 DNA follows: TGTGCCAGCAGACCCCTAGCGGGAGGGAGGGAGACCCAGTACTTC. It is translated as CASRPLAGGRETQYF.

V is TRBV28 and J is TRBJ2-3, with 9 bases matching TRBD2. The CDR3 loop spans 15 amino acids. CDR1 and CDR2 (germline): MDHEN, SYDVKM. V shed 2 bases, J shed 5 bases, and the junction held 5 bases outside the gene matches. Here the CDR3 reads CASSLAGGPLDTQYF. In DNA, the CDR3 is TGTGCCAGCAGTTTAGCGGGAGGGCCCCTAGATACGCAGTATTTT. Filled out from reference TRBV28 and TRBJ2-3, the complete variable domain reads DVKVTQSSRYLVKRTGEKVFLECVQDMDHENMFWYRQDPGLGLRLIYFSYDVKMKEKGDIPEGYSVSREKKERFSLILESASTNQTSMYLCASSLAGGPLDTQYFGPGTRLTVL.